Given below is one TCR beta chain in context. Its antigen is currently unknown. V shed 0 bases and J shed 7 bases, with 13 bases lying between them. Germline CDR1 and CDR2: GTSNPN and SVGIG (reference sequence). The CDR3 consists of 13 residues. The entry originates in a study of T cell responses to AZD1222 COVID-19 vaccine. Findings of the study overall: White British donors predominated, females outnumbered males, and clonal diversity was possibly underestimated.

Some clones are missing from TCRdb's copy, which holds only in-frame ones; the method was immunoSEQ multiplex PCR. The sample lists more than 95,000 clones, roughly 90% occurring once. The sequence came from an adult in good health. This specimen was peripheral blood, taken on day 0 of AZD1222 vaccination. The V and J genes are TRBV30 and TRBJ2-7, with D possibly being TRBD1 (5 bases). The CDR3 reads CAWSVRQLEEQYF. As DNA, the CDR3 is TGTGCCTGGAGTGTACGACAGCTTGAGGAGCAGTACTTC.